Here is one T cell receptor beta chain with its context. The antigen is unknown. The table came from immunoSEQ multiplex PCR; TCRdb's copy has only in-frame clones and leaves some out. The sample holds around 100,000 clones, about nine tenths seen once. This sample was taken from a study of T cell responses to AZD1222 COVID-19 vaccine. Across the study: Recipients boosted at about 4 weeks or about 12 weeks are pooled.

Germline V lookup: CDR1 SNHLY, CDR2 FYNNEI. The V end was cut by 8 bases, the J end by 8 bases, with 19 bases between. CDR3 size: 15 residues. The study's findings and limits: With two AZD1222 doses given, Spike-specific TCR breadth and depth both rose. Possibly, clonal diversity was underestimated; donors were largely white British and included more females. Unmutated regions of variants are reportedly targeted by nearly half of spike-specific TCRs.

The gene calls are TRBV2 and TRBJ1-6; the D gene is possibly TRBD1 (6 bases). The sequence came from an adult in good health. Here the sequenced sample was peripheral blood, taken on day 0 of AZD1222 vaccination. The CDR3 coding sequence is TGTGCCAGCGTCAAAGAGGGGGGGAGCGATTCACCCCTCCACTTT. Translated: CASVKEGGSDSPLHF. Full variable domain (missing parts from reference TRBV2 and TRBJ1-6): EPEVTQTPSHQVTQMGQEVILRCVPISNHLYFYWYRQILGQKVEFLVSFYNNEISEKSEIFDDQFSVERPDGSNFTLKIRSTKLEDSAMYFCASVKEGGSDSPLHFGNGTRLTVT.